What follows are 18 T cell receptor beta chains derived from one specimen sequenced in a study of OX40 agonist ivuxolimab in advanced cancers. TCRdb's table, derived via immunoSEQ multiplex PCR, lists solely in-frame clones and lacks some. Among 74,000 or so clones, 89% were seen once, and the ten largest hold 10%. The source material was CD4+ or CD8+ T cells sorted from blood, sampled in a trial of the OX40 agonist ivuxolimab. The receptor source for this set is an adult with an advanced solid tumor such as melanoma, head and neck, liver or kidney cancer.

The gene calls are TRBV19 and TRBJ2-2, with 9 bases aligning to TRBD1. CDR1 is LNHDA, CDR2 SQIVND, per germline (reference sequence). This CDR3 spans 17 amino acids. The junction had 16 bases not matched to a gene; V was cut back by 7 bases and J by 7 bases. The CDR3 region has the DNA TGTGCCAGTACCTCCATTTCCGGGACAGGGTGGTACGGGGAGCTGTTTTTT. Protein: CASTSISGTGWYGELFF.

J is TRBJ1-4 and V is TRBV27, with a possible D match to TRBD1 (6 bases). This CDR3 spans 16 amino acids. The germline CDR1 and CDR2 sequences are MNHEY and SMNVEV (reference sequence). Trimming stripped 3 bases from V and 8 bases from J, with 19 bases between. The CDR3: CASSFDRTAPGEKLFF. Written as DNA, the CDR3 is TGTGCCAGCAGTTTCGACAGGACCGCGCCTGGGGAAAAACTGTTTTTT.

This rearrangement joins TRBV19 to TRBJ1-1, with D unclear. Germline CDR1 and CDR2: LNHDA and SQIVND (reference sequence). The length of the CDR3 is 13 residues. V was pared by 8 bases and J by 2 bases, with 12 bases between. The CDR3: CASGRTGNTEAFF. CDR3 DNA sequence: TGTGCCAGTGGGAGGACGGGAAACACTGAAGCTTTCTTT.

The chain carries TRBV9 and TRBJ2-2, with D unresolved. The CDR3 consists of 12 residues. The germline V gene encodes CDR1 SGDLS and CDR2 YYNGEE. Trimming removed 4 bases at V and 4 bases at J, with 5 bases between. CDR3 in amino acids: CASSWGTGELFF. As DNA, the CDR3 is TGTGCCAGCAGCTGGGGCACCGGGGAGCTGTTTTTT.

This rearrangement joins TRBV10-3 to TRBJ1-4, with TRBD1 as a possible D gene (5 bases). Deletions cut 8 bases from V and 6 bases from J, with 19 bases between. There are 15 residues in the CDR3. Germline V gene data show CDR1 as ENHRY and CDR2 as SYGVKD. The CDR3 loop reads CAISSGRERHEKLFF. Written as DNA, the CDR3 is TGTGCCATCTCCTCAGGGAGGGAGAGGCATGAAAAACTGTTTTTT.

V gene TRBV5-4 combines with J gene TRBJ2-3; 7 bases fit TRBD1. V was pared by 3 bases and J by 5 bases, with 6 bases of the junction left unmatched. Germline values: CDR1 SGHNT, CDR2 YYREEE (reference sequence). This CDR3 spans 14 amino acids. The CDR3 coding sequence is TGTGCCAGCAGCTCTCAGGGGGTGGGAGATACGCAGTATTTT. This encodes CASSSQGVGDTQYF. The whole variable domain, remainder taken from reference TRBV5-4 and TRBJ2-3, is ETGVTQSPTHLIKTRGQQVTLRCSSQSGHNTVSWYQQALGQGPQFIFQYYREEENGRGNFPPRFSGLQFPNYSSELNVNALELDDSALYLCASSSQGVGDTQYFGPGTRLTVL.

The genes are TRBV5-4 and TRBJ2-7; 9 bases are shared with TRBD1. Germline assignment: CDR1 SGHNT and CDR2 YYREEE (reference sequence). The trim removed 4 bases at V and 2 bases at J, leaving 7 bases unmatched. CDR3 length: 15 amino acids. CDR3: CASSTGQGPTYEQYF. CDR3 nucleotide sequence: TGTGCCAGCAGCACCGGACAGGGGCCAACCTACGAGCAGTACTTC.

The chain is built from TRBV27 and TRBJ1-2, with D possibly being TRBD1 (6 bases). This CDR3 comprises 14 residues. V was pared by 6 bases and J by 4 bases, with 15 bases between. Germline loops: CDR1 MNHEY, CDR2 SMNVEV (reference sequence). DNA of the CDR3: TGTGCCAGCAGGGAAACAGGGATGGGCTATGGCTACACCTTC. Protein: CASRETGMGYGYTF.

This chain joins TRBV2 and TRBJ2-2; possibly TRBD2 for D (5 bases). The germline V gene has CDR1 SNHLY and CDR2 FYNNEI. The CDR3 has 13 amino acids. The V and J ends lost 2 bases and 6 bases respectively, with 7 bases between them. The CDR3: CASSERGAGELFF. The CDR3 DNA reads TGTGCCAGCAGTGAACGGGGTGCCGGGGAGCTGTTTTTT.

The chain uses TRBV5-1 and TRBJ2-7; TRBD2 agrees at 11 bases. The CDR3 consists of 21 residues. Germline CDR1 and CDR2: SGHRS and YFSETQ. The V and J ends lost 3 bases and 3 bases, in that order; junction bases with no gene match: 23. Here the CDR3 reads CASSSKVLAGVGLRGGYEQYF. The CDR3 bases are TGCGCCAGCAGCTCCAAGGTACTAGCGGGAGTCGGATTGCGCGGGGGCTACGAGCAGTACTTC.

The chain is built from TRBV2 and TRBJ2-3; D possibly uses TRBD1 or TRBD2 (5 bases each). The V gene lost 4 bases and the J gene lost 0 bases, with 14 bases spanning the gap. The germline V gene encodes CDR1 SNHLY and CDR2 FYNNEI. CDR3 length: 16 residues. CDR3 in DNA: TGTGCCAGCAGTGTCAGCCGGGACCAGAGCACAGATACGCAGTATTTT. This encodes CASSVSRDQSTDTQYF.

The chain links TRBV28 to TRBJ1-1, with TRBD1 identical over 9 bases. V gave up 11 bases and J gave up 0 bases; unmatched junction bases: 7. This CDR3 spans 14 amino acids. Germline lookup yields CDR1 MDHEN and CDR2 SYDVKM. The CDR3 loop reads CAVGTGNLNTEAFF. Here the CDR3 DNA reads TGTGCCGTGGGGACAGGGAATCTGAACACTGAAGCTTTCTTT.

This chain joins TRBV11-3 and TRBJ2-7; 7 positions match TRBD1. Trimming removed 5 bases from V and 1 base from J; junction bases left unmatched: 5. Germline-derived CDR1 and CDR2 are SGHNT and YENEEA. The length of the CDR3 is 14 residues. The CDR3 region is CASSPRGQSYEQYF. In DNA, the CDR3 is TGTGCCAGCAGCCCCCGGGGACAGTCCTACGAGCAGTACTTC. Drawing the rest from reference TRBV11-3 and TRBJ2-7, the complete variable domain is EAGVVQSPRYKIIEKKQPVAFWCNPISGHNTLYWYLQNLGQGPELLIRYENEEAVDDSQLPKDRFSAERLKGVDSTLKIQPAELGDSAVYLCASSPRGQSYEQYFGPGTRLTVT.

As concerns this clone: Distinct nucleotide sequences in the sample also encode this CDR3. V and J are TRBV5-1 and TRBJ1-1; a weak D match, TRBD1 (6 bases). CDR1 is SGHRS and CDR2 is YFSETQ in the germline V gene. V was clipped by 3 bases and J by 0 bases, with 9 bases between them. The CDR3 runs 14 residues. The CDR3 protein is CASSSGQLNTEAFF. For the CDR3, the DNA is TGCGCCAGCAGCTCTGGACAGTTGAACACTGAAGCTTTCTTT.

The chain couples TRBV11-3 to TRBJ2-7; D possibly uses TRBD1 or TRBD2 (5 bases each). Germline CDR1 is SGHNT and CDR2 is YENEEA. The ends were cut back, 1 base at V and 6 bases at J, with 7 bases in the middle. CDR3 length equals 12 residues. The CDR3 coding sequence is TGTGCCAGCAGCTTAGGGGGGATCGAGCAGTACTTC. It encodes CASSLGGIEQYF.

The chain couples TRBV28 to TRBJ1-1; 8 bases are shared with TRBD1. CDR1 is MDHEN and CDR2 is SYDVKM in the germline V gene. The V segment lost 4 bases and the J segment 5 bases; nucleotides outside the gene matches: 12. The CDR3 spans 16 residues. The CDR3 DNA is TGTGCCAGCAGTTCCCCTCGAAGAACAGGGGGTACTGAAGCTTTCTTT. Its protein product is CASSSPRRTGGTEAFF.

The V gene is TRBV29-1, the J gene TRBJ2-5, with unresolved D. Germline V gene data show CDR1 as SQVTM and CDR2 as ANQGSEA. The ends were cut back, 7 bases at V and 0 bases at J, with 12 bases in the middle. The CDR3 has 13 residues. CDR3 DNA: TGCAGCGGGTCTAAAGGAGACCAAGAGACCCAGTACTTC. Protein product: CSGSKGDQETQYF.

CDR3: CAIRLTGFPYEQYF. The CDR3 DNA is TGTGCCATCAGACTGACAGGATTTCCCTACGAGCAGTACTTC. The chain employs TRBV10-3 and TRBJ2-7, with D perhaps TRBD1 (6 bases). The V and J ends lost 6 bases and 2 bases respectively, with 14 bases between them. The CDR3 runs to 14 residues. CDR1 ENHRY and CDR2 SYGVKD come from the germline V gene.